This TCR beta chain emerged from a study of human T cells and chemical hapten exposure. Study-level background: The study sensitized with 2% DPC on a roughly 2 cm by roughly 2 cm patch of upper inner arm skin. Small pooled library volume differences mainly caused per-sample TCR yield variation.

Findings of the study overall: Significantly greater numbers of large CDR3 similarity clusters came from expanded TCRs than from controls.

The time point here: patch test 1, 2 weeks after DPC sensitization. Treatment specified: therapeutic diphenylcyclopropenone sensitization with weekly scalp DPC. Blood, whole and unfractionated, served as the source for total RNA extraction. There are a few counts of this clonotype. Its antigen remains unknown. In TCRdb, the RACE reads were re-called with MiXCR into one record per CDR3 protein. The repertoire holds approximately 340,000 distinct CDR3 sequences, with around 7% as singletons. V was clipped by 6 bases and J by 4 bases; unmatched bases: 6. Germline assignment: CDR1 MNHEY and CDR2 SVGAGI. This CDR3 contains 14 residues.

This rearrangement joins TRBV6-5 to TRBJ2-7, with 10 bases identical to TRBD1. The TCR originated in a woman in her late teens or twenties with alopecia areata. Some clones in this sample may be carry-over from other donors' samples. This specimen consisted of whole blood, obtained in connection with sensitization to the hapten diphenylcyclopropenone (DPC). The CDR3 DNA is TGTGCCAGCAGCGCCGAGGGACAGGGGTACGAGCAGTACTTC. Translating it yields CASSAEGQGYEQYF.